This TCR beta chain was profiled in a study of beta chain features in type 1 diabetes. V dropped 5 bases and J dropped 9 bases, with 17 bases sitting between them. CDR3 length: 13 residues. Germline CDR1 and CDR2: LNHNV and YYDKDF (reference sequence). Sequencing targeted expressed TCRB transcripts, as all isolated RNA had been reverse transcribed. Generated by immunoSEQ multiplex PCR, the TCRdb table keeps only in-frame clones and is missing some. The table lists a few hundred thousand clones, more than 13% of them singletons. This clone has more than one count but fewer than ten. V is TRBV15 and J is TRBJ2-7, with D possibly being TRBD1 (5 bases). Material for sequencing was naive CD4+ T cells from blood. This sequence was found in a woman aged 18 to 35 in good health. In nucleotides, the CDR3 is TGTGCCACCAGCGGTCAGACAGCCGTTGCGCAGTACTTC. It specifies CATSGQTAVAQYF. Full variable domain (rest looked up from reference TRBV15 and TRBJ2-7): DAMVIQNPRYQVTQFGKPVTLSCSQTLNHNVMYWYQQKSSQAPKLLFHYYDKDFNNEADTPDNFQSRRPNTSFCFLDIRSPGLGDTAMYLCATSGQTAVAQYFGPGTRLTVT.